The 26 T cell receptor beta chains listed next were all sequenced from one sample in a study of Ad26.COV2.S vaccination and SARS-CoV-2 variants. Clones were sequenced by immunoSEQ multiplex PCR, and TCRdb holds only the in-frame ones, with some missing. The repertoire includes roughly 300,000 clones, approximately 86% of them detected once, and over 8.5% sits in the top ten. Regarding treatment: roughly 20 received Ad26.COV2.S at low or high dose, single or two shots; roughly five received placebo; per-sample allocation not given. On day 63 after the first injection, vaccine and placebo recipients gave samples. This material consisted of peripheral blood, taken in a trial of Ad26.COV2.S vaccine versus placebo. Receptors originate from a person aged 18-60 years who received the Ad26.COV2.S COVID-19 vaccine or a placebo.

V and J are TRBV3-1 (or the pseudogene TRBV3-2) and TRBJ1-2, with D possibly TRBD1 on 5 matching bases. Trimming left V 0 bases short and J 6 bases short, with 14 bases between. Germline CDR1 and CDR2: LGHDT and YNNKEL (reference sequence). The CDR3 has 15 residues. The CDR3 region is CASSQDKVGRNGYTF. In DNA form, the CDR3 reads TGTGCCAGCAGCCAAGATAAAGTGGGGCGGAATGGCTACACCTTC.

The chain has TRBV7-2 and TRBJ2-7; TRBD2 matches 10 bases. CDR1 and CDR2 (germline): SGHTA, FQGNSA. There are 15 residues in the CDR3. J gave up 3 bases and V 5 bases, and 7 bases lay outside the gene matches. CDR3 nucleotide sequence: TGTGCCAGCAGCGCTAAGCGGGGGGGCTACTACGAGCAGTACTTC. It is translated as CASSAKRGGYYEQYF.

The chain is built from TRBV4-2 and TRBJ2-4, with TRBD2 matching 7 bases. V trimming: 4 bases; J trimming: 6 bases; junction bases outside the gene matches: 12. Germline V gene lookup returns CDR1 LGHNA and CDR2 YNFKEQ. The CDR3 spans 16 residues. CDR3 sequence reads: CASSPGGAGEGNIQYF. In DNA, the CDR3 is TGTGCCAGCAGCCCCGGAGGGGCGGGAGAAGGAAACATTCAGTACTTC.

The chain carries TRBV7-2 and TRBJ1-6; the D gene is possibly TRBD1 (6 bases). CDR1 is SGHTA and CDR2 is FQGNSA in the germline V gene. V was clipped by 7 bases and J by 8 bases, with 12 bases between them. The CDR3 extends over 13 amino acids. The CDR3 nucleotides are TGTGCCAGCATCAGGGGTGGGGATTCACCCCTCCACTTT. Translation: CASIRGGDSPLHF.

This rearrangement joins TRBV24-1 to TRBJ2-3, with D possibly TRBD1 on 6 matching bases. CDR3 length: 15 residues. CDR1 is KGHDR, CDR2 SFDVKD, per germline. The V end lost 2 bases, the J end lost 0 bases, and 8 bases lay between the germline ends. CDR3 region: CATSDSGASTDTQYF. CDR3 DNA sequence: TGTGCCACCAGTGATTCAGGGGCTAGCACAGATACGCAGTATTTT.

V and J are TRBV9 and TRBJ2-7; possibly TRBD2 for D (6 bases). V was clipped by 3 bases and J by 4 bases, with 8 bases between them. This CDR3 has 12 residues. The germline gives CDR1 SGDLS, CDR2 YYNGEE. The CDR3 DNA reads as TGTGCCAGCAGCGGCGGGGTATACGAGCAGTACTTC. Translation gives CASSGGVYEQYF.

This chain joins TRBV5-1 and TRBJ1-1; D ambiguous. The CDR3 runs 15 residues. Trimming cost V 1 base and J 1 base, with 11 bases left between them. Germline V gives CDR1 SGHRS, CDR2 YFSETQ. The CDR3 sequence is CASSLLLGRNTEAFF. The CDR3 DNA sequence: TGCGCCAGCAGCTTGCTCTTGGGGAGGAACACTGAAGCTTTCTTT.

The rearrangement uses TRBV28 and TRBJ1-4, with a tentative D call TRBD1 (5 bases). Per the germline V gene, CDR1 is MDHEN and CDR2 is SYDVKM. The CDR3 contains 16 residues. Trimming left V 6 bases short and J 5 bases short, with 19 bases between. The CDR3 loop reads CASRRDGLLPNEKLFF. The CDR3 nucleotides are TGTGCCAGCAGGCGGGACGGACTCTTACCAAATGAAAAACTGTTTTTT.

The chain couples TRBV2 to TRBJ2-7; no clear D gene. This CDR3 comprises 14 residues. Germline CDR1 is SNHLY and CDR2 is FYNNEI. V was cut by 3 bases and J by 0 bases, with 9 bases left in between. CDR3 in amino acids: CASSEGRSSYEQYF. DNA for the CDR3: TGTGCCAGCAGTGAGGGCAGGAGCTCCTACGAGCAGTACTTC.

V usage is TRBV2 and J usage is TRBJ1-5; TRBD1 agrees at 7 bases. CDR1 is SNHLY and CDR2 is FYNNEI in the germline V gene. The V and J ends lost 3 bases and 5 bases, in that order; junction bases with no gene match: 7. The CDR3 has 15 amino acids. The CDR3 coding sequence is TGTGCCAGCAGTGAGGAGGGGGCGAGGTATCAGCCCCAGCATTTT. Translation gives CASSEEGARYQPQHF.

V and J are TRBV6-1 and TRBJ1-2; D uncertain. In germline, CDR1 is MNHNS, CDR2 SASEGT. V lost 1 base and J lost 4, with 7 bases in between. The CDR3 loop spans 13 amino acids. The CDR3 is CASSEVGSYGYTF. Written as DNA, the CDR3 is TGTGCCAGCAGTGAAGTTGGGAGCTATGGCTACACCTTC.

The CDR3 DNA follows: TGTGCCAGCCAGGGGTTGGAGACCCAGTACTTC. Its protein product is CASQGLETQYF. The chain recombines TRBV2 with TRBJ2-5; possibly TRBD1 for D (6 bases). This CDR3 has 11 amino acids. Germline loops: CDR1 SNHLY, CDR2 FYNNEI. Trimming cost V 8 bases and J 5 bases, with 9 bases left between them.

This rearrangement joins TRBV9 to TRBJ1-2; D is uncertain. Germline CDR1 SGDLS, CDR2 YYNGEE. V lost 0 bases, J lost 5 bases, and 14 bases lay in between. The CDR3 consists of 15 residues. The CDR3 reads CASSVDIQAGYGYTF. The CDR3 DNA reads as TGTGCCAGCAGCGTAGATATCCAGGCCGGGTATGGCTACACCTTC. The complete variable domain, with remaining parts taken from reference TRBV9 and TRBJ1-2, reads DSGVTQTPKHLITATGQRVTLRCSPRSGDLSVYWYQQSLDQGLQFLIQYYNGEERAKGNILERFSAQQFPDLHSELNLSSLELGDSALYFCASSVDIQAGYGYTFGSGTRLTVV.

Remarks on this clone: Other DNA sequences of this sample code for an identical CDR3. The chain carries TRBV7-9 and TRBJ2-1; D is unresolved. This CDR3 is 14 amino acids long. V was trimmed by 2 bases and J by 0 bases, leaving 5 bases between them. The V gene's germline CDR1 is SEHNR and CDR2 FQNEAQ (reference sequence). The CDR3 is CASSLTSSYNEQFF. Written as DNA, the CDR3 is TGTGCCAGCAGCTTAACCTCCTCCTACAATGAGCAGTTCTTC.

The rearrangement links TRBV6-9 to TRBJ2-7; D remains ambiguous. The germline V gene encodes CDR1 MNHGY and CDR2 SVAAGI. The CDR3 is 14 amino acids. Trimming left V 10 bases short and J 2 bases short, with 18 bases between. This chain's CDR3 is CANLVLGRAYEQYF. The DNA for the CDR3 is TGTGCCAACCTAGTCCTTGGCAGAGCCTACGAGCAGTACTTC.

This clone came up once. The V and J genes are TRBV7-9 and TRBJ1-1; TRBD1 agrees at 10 bases. The CDR3 extends over 13 amino acids. Germline CDR1 SEHNR, CDR2 FQNEAQ (reference sequence). V lost 8 bases to trimming and J lost 4 bases; unmatched junction nucleotides: 4. The CDR3 sequence is CASGDRGSTEAFF. CDR3 DNA sequence: TGTGCCAGCGGGGACAGGGGAAGCACTGAAGCTTTCTTT.

The chain recombines TRBV4-3 with TRBJ1-2, with D perhaps matching TRBD1 (5 bases). V was shortened by 0 bases and J by 2 bases, with 10 bases between the two germline ends. CDR3 length equals 15 residues. Germline-derived CDR1 and CDR2 are LGHNA and YSLEER. The chain's CDR3 is CASSQDWGLNYGYTF. As DNA, the CDR3 is TGCGCCAGCAGCCAAGATTGGGGACTAAACTATGGCTACACCTTC.

This chain joins TRBV19 and TRBJ2-5, with 9 bases matching TRBD2. Per the germline V gene, CDR1 is LNHDA and CDR2 is SQIVND (reference sequence). The length of the CDR3 is 14 residues. After removal of 9 bases from V and 0 bases from J, the junction contained 5 bases not matched to a gene. In nucleotides, the CDR3 is TGTGCCAGCAACCAGCGGGGGGACCAAGAGACCCAGTACTTC. Its translation is CASNQRGDQETQYF.

This clone was detected a few times. V gene TRBV10-1 combines with J gene TRBJ1-2; D not resolved. The CDR3 length is 17 residues. Germline assignment: CDR1 WNHNN and CDR2 SYGVQD (reference sequence). Trimming cost V 3 bases and J 4 bases, with 21 bases left between them. CDR3 sequence reads: CASSDYRYSNRLYGYTF. The CDR3 DNA sequence: TGCGCCAGCAGTGACTATAGGTACAGCAATAGACTCTATGGCTACACCTTC.

This chain uses TRBV21-1 with TRBJ2-3; TRBD2 is the table's D call and was not checked against the DNA. TRBV21-1 is a pseudogene segment. CDR3 length: 15 residues. The CDR3 reads CASSPRDPGGDTQYF. CDR3 in DNA: TGTGCCAGCAGCCCACGGGACCCCGGGGGGGATACGCAGTATTTT.

The rearrangement links TRBV18 to TRBJ2-1; a weak D match, TRBD2 (5 bases). The CDR3 sequence is 16 residues long. With 0 bases removed from V and 7 bases from J, the gap between germline ends came to 16 bases. Germline lookup yields CDR1 KGHSH and CDR2 LQKENI. CDR3 sequence (DNA): TGTGCCAGCTCACCACCGAACGGGGTTGTGAGAAATGAGCAGTTCTTC. This sequence encodes CASSPPNGVVRNEQFF.

V usage is TRBV29-1 and J usage is TRBJ1-1, with unresolved D. CDR1 is SQVTM and CDR2 is ANQGSEA in the germline V gene. The V gene lost 3 bases and the J gene lost 1 base, with 12 bases spanning the gap. The CDR3 consists of 14 residues. CDR3 loop: CSVDLEKENTEAFF. The DNA of the CDR3 is TGCAGCGTTGACCTTGAAAAGGAGAACACTGAAGCTTTCTTT.

V and J are TRBV10-2 and TRBJ1-1; 7 nucleotides agree with TRBD1. This CDR3 is built from 12 residues. V trimming: 6 bases; J trimming: 11 bases; junction bases outside the gene matches: 9. Germline assignment: CDR1 WSHSY and CDR2 SAAADI. The CDR3 bases are TGCGCCAGCAGCCCGGGACAGCGGTCGGCTTTCTTT. Its protein is CASSPGQRSAFF.

The chain has TRBV5-6 and TRBJ2-7; D not resolved. The germline V and J ends were trimmed by 6 bases and 2 bases, with 21 bases remaining between them. The CDR3 covers 16 residues. Germline V CDR1 and CDR2: SGHDT, YYEEEE. CDR3 sequence: CASTSPFGQSPYEQYF. CDR3 bases: TGTGCCAGCACCTCGCCGTTCGGGCAGAGTCCCTACGAGCAGTACTTC.

The V and J genes are TRBV10-3 and TRBJ1-2; 9 nucleotides align to TRBD1. The CDR3 extends over 16 amino acids. Trimming removed 2 bases from V and 2 bases from J; junction bases left unmatched: 6. Germline V gene data show CDR1 as ENHRY and CDR2 as SYGVKD. CDR3 in amino acids: CAISEPGTGSNYGYTF. The CDR3 DNA sequence: TGTGCCATCAGTGAGCCTGGGACAGGGTCGAACTATGGCTACACCTTC.

V and J are TRBV6-5 and TRBJ1-1; tentatively, D is TRBD1 (5 bases). The CDR3 is made up of 13 amino acids. The V end lost 2 bases, the J end lost 3 bases, and 7 bases lay between the germline ends. Germline lookup yields CDR1 MNHEY and CDR2 SVGAGI. In nucleotides, the CDR3 is TGTGCCAGCAGTTACGGGGCCTACACTGAAGCTTTCTTT. This gives the protein CASSYGAYTEAFF.